This T cell receptor beta chain stems from a study of T cells expressing NK-cell markers. At the level of the study: HCMV seropositivity marked seven of the eight sequenced donors; one was seronegative.

As the method of synthesis, 5'RACE template switching with UMIs yielded TCR beta cDNA. No DNA is given; TCRdb re-called the 5' RACE reads and lists each CDR3 protein once. The sample table includes 550,000 to 600,000 distinct CDR3 sequences. Notes on the study in general: One observes that, in a few donors, these clonotypes were also the leading ones within the CD3+CD56-NKG2C+ fraction. It was still unclear whether expanded NKG2C+ T cell clones were HCMV specific.

With respect to this clonotype: Its target is unknown.

CDR3 length: 20 amino acids. Germline V gene sequence: CDR1 KGHDR, CDR2 SFDVKD. The TCR sequence derives from a man between 18 and 29 years old in good health. The sequenced sample consisted of blood T cells: a sorted CD56 or NKG2C T cell subset, CD4+ or CD8+ T cells, or bulk PBMC T cells (not recorded which). The V call is TRBV24-1, the J call TRBJ2-1; the TCRdb call, TRBD2, lacks DNA for checking. The CDR3 loop is CATSDPTKAGLAGPAGEQFF.